Listed here is a single T cell receptor beta chain. The germline V gene encodes CDR1 LGHNT and CDR2 FRNRAP. V was clipped by 2 bases and J by 2 bases; unmatched bases: 5. The CDR3 totals 16 residues. This entry is derived from a study of shared T cell receptors in the human thymus. Libraries were prepared by immunoSEQ multiplex PCR; TCRdb keeps only in-frame clonotypes and omits some of them. The profile shows fewer than 700,000 clones, roughly 88% of them singletons. This same sample was also part of a study on human thymus T cells. That work contributes: Infants, healthy and Finnish, who were having corrective surgery for congenital heart defects served as donors. Resections were taken during corrective heart surgery, and the thymus tissue came from these. Repertoires sampled from thymus and blood appeared biased in V and J gene usage. Related research has reported that thymic repertoires overlap highly among unrelated individuals.

Sequencing used thymocytes. This chain joins TRBV12-5 and TRBJ2-7; 11 nucleotides align to TRBD2. This sequence was found in a boy younger than two with a congenital heart defect. The CDR3 here is CASGLLAGGIAYEQYF. Written as DNA, the CDR3 is TGTGCTAGTGGTTTGCTAGCGGGAGGAATAGCCTACGAGCAGTACTTC.